This record concerns one TCR beta chain sequence. Its antigen is unidentified. PBMCs that had been cryopreserved were the source of about 2 micrograms of genomic DNA for TCR beta libraries. A 1 in 200,000 to 1 in 1 million T cell depth was the sequencing target. Libraries were prepared by immunoSEQ multiplex PCR; TCRdb keeps only in-frame clonotypes and omits some of them. The repertoire holds hundreds of thousands of clones, with 75% to 85% as singletons. Germline V gene sequence: CDR1 MGHDK, CDR2 SYGVNS. V lost 3 bases and J lost 6, with 8 bases in between. The CDR3 consists of 12 residues. This sample was taken from a study of cytotoxic CD8 clonotypes in ibrutinib-treated CLL. Study-wide results and limits: Treatment saw public clonotypes, which were uncommon, either contract or stay stable. Ibrutinib response saw clonality rise, and progression saw it return toward baseline.

The input for sequencing was PBMCs, taken after 12 months of ibrutinib treatment. The gene calls are TRBV25-1 and TRBJ1-2, with unresolved D. This receptor was obtained from a human donor with chronic lymphocytic leukemia. The CDR3 nucleotides are TGTGCCAGCAGTGATCCAGGAAATGGCTACACCTTC. Its protein product is CASSDPGNGYTF.